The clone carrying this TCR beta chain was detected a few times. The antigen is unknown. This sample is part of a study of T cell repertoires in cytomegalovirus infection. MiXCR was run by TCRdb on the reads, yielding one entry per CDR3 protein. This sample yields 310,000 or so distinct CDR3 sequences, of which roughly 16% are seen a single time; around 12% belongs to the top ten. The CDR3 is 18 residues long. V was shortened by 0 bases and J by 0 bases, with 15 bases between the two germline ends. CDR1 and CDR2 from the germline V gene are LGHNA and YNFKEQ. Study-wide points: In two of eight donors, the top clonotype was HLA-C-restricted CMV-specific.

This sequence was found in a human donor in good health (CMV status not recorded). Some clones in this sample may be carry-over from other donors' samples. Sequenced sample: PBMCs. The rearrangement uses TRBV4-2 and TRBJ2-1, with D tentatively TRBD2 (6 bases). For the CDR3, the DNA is TGTGCCAGCAGCCAAGAACTTAGCGGAACCAGCTCCTACAATGAGCAGTTCTTC. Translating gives CASSQELSGTSSYNEQFF.